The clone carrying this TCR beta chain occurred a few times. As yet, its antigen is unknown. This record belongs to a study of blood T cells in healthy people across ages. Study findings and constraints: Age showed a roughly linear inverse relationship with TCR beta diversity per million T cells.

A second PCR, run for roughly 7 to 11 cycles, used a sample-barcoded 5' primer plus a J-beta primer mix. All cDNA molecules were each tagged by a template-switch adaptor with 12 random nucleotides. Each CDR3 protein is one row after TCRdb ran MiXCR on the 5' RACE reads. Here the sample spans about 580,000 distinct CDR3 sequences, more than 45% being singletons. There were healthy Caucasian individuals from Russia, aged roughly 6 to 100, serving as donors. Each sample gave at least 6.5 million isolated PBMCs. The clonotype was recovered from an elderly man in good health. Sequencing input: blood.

CDR3 in amino acids: CSASKVAGPDNEQFF. The CDR3 DNA reads TGCAGTGCTTCAAAGGTAGCGGGACCGGACAATGAGCAGTTCTTC. V gene TRBV20-1 combines with J gene TRBJ2-1, with 8 bases lining up with TRBD2. V dropped 5 bases and J dropped 5; count of bases not matched to a gene: 11. In germline, CDR1 is DFQATT, CDR2 SNEGSKA (reference sequence). CDR3 size: 15 residues.